A selection of T cell receptor beta chains follows, all from one sample in a study of cytomegalovirus exposure and HLA in healthy donors. The assay was immunoSEQ multiplex PCR, and TCRdb's table has in-frame clones only and misses some. This sample carries about 130,000 clones, about 85% of them seen once, and the ten largest clones take under 2%. Sequencing was carried out using PBMCs. These receptors were taken from a boy aged 10-17 years in good health and CMV-seronegative. Both conserved end residues are part of each CDR3. The order of the fields is J gene, clone size, D gene, V gene, CDR3 DNA, CDR3 protein. D genes are given only for firm matches. Clone size is shown for a subset of rows, as once, few, many or a class of expanded clone.

j_call: TRBJ2-1; clone_size: -; d_call: TRBD2; v_call: TRBV29-1; cdr3_nt: TGCAGCGCCCGGGGACTAGCGGGAGCGGCTGAGCAGTTCTTC; cdr3_aa: CSARGLAGAAEQFF
j_call: TRBJ2-7; clone_size: -; d_call: -; v_call: TRBV7-9; cdr3_nt: TGTGCCAGCAGCTTAGGTCCAGGAGGCGAGCAGTACTTC; cdr3_aa: CASSLGPGGEQYF
j_call: TRBJ1-2; clone_size: -; d_call: -; v_call: TRBV13; cdr3_nt: TGTGCCAGCAGCTTATGGGATGGGGCCGGAGGCTACACCTTC; cdr3_aa: CASSLWDGAGGYTF
j_call: TRBJ1-1; clone_size: -; d_call: TRBD1; v_call: TRBV29-1; cdr3_nt: TGCAGCGTAGCAGGGGGGAGGAACACTGAAGCTTTCTTT; cdr3_aa: CSVAGGRNTEAFF
j_call: TRBJ2-2; clone_size: -; d_call: -; v_call: TRBV5-6; cdr3_nt: TGTGCCAGCAGCTATGGACTGAACACCGGGGAGCTGTTTTTT; cdr3_aa: CASSYGLNTGELFF
j_call: TRBJ2-3; clone_size: -; d_call: TRBD2; v_call: TRBV5-5; cdr3_nt: TGTGCCAGCAGCAAGAGACTAGCGGGGGGAGATACGCAGTATTTT; cdr3_aa: CASSKRLAGGDTQYF
j_call: TRBJ2-2; clone_size: -; d_call: -; v_call: TRBV6-5; cdr3_nt: TGTGCCAGCAGGCGAGGGATGAACACCGGGGAGCTGTTTTTT; cdr3_aa: CASRRGMNTGELFF
j_call: TRBJ2-2; clone_size: -; d_call: -; v_call: TRBV5-1; cdr3_nt: TGCGCCAGCAGCTTGGAAGAGATGAACACCGGGGAGCTGTTTTTT; cdr3_aa: CASSLEEMNTGELFF
j_call: TRBJ2-3; clone_size: -; d_call: TRBD2; v_call: TRBV29-1; cdr3_nt: TGCAGCGTTGAAGATCTACAGAAGGCGTCCCGGGGGGGAGATACGCAGTATTTT; cdr3_aa: CSVEDLQKASRGGDTQYF
j_call: TRBJ1-5; clone_size: -; d_call: TRBD1; v_call: TRBV18; cdr3_nt: TGTGCCAGCTCACCTTATGGGGACAGCGCCAATCAGCCCCAGCATTTT; cdr3_aa: CASSPYGDSANQPQHF
j_call: TRBJ1-1; clone_size: -; d_call: -; v_call: TRBV5-1; cdr3_nt: TGCGCCAGCAGCGACGGGGGGGGCCGGGCTTTCTTT; cdr3_aa: CASSDGGGRAFF
j_call: TRBJ2-4; clone_size: -; d_call: TRBD2; v_call: TRBV29-1; cdr3_nt: TGCAGCGTTGGAGGGAGGGCCTCGAACATTCAGTACTTC; cdr3_aa: CSVGGRASNIQYF
j_call: TRBJ2-5; clone_size: -; d_call: TRBD1; v_call: TRBV7-7; cdr3_nt: TGTGCCAGCAGCTTAGGAGACAGGGGGGTGGAGACCCAGTACTTC; cdr3_aa: CASSLGDRGVETQYF
j_call: TRBJ2-5; clone_size: -; d_call: -; v_call: TRBV7-9; cdr3_nt: TGTGCCAGCAGCTCGACGAATACAGGAGAATGGAGAGAGACCCAGTACTTC; cdr3_aa: CASSSTNTGEWRETQYF
j_call: TRBJ1-4; clone_size: -; d_call: -; v_call: TRBV12-5; cdr3_nt: TGTGCTAGTGGCCGGGTTGGTGAAAAACTGTTTTTT; cdr3_aa: CASGRVGEKLFF
j_call: TRBJ2-1; clone_size: -; d_call: TRBD2; v_call: TRBV7-3; cdr3_nt: TGTGCCAGCAGCCTGACGGGGGGTAGCGGGAGGGCCTATGAGCAGTTCTTC; cdr3_aa: CASSLTGGSGRAYEQFF
j_call: TRBJ2-7; clone_size: -; d_call: -; v_call: TRBV4-2; cdr3_nt: TGTGCCAGCAGCCAAGATGTTCCGCAGGGAGGCTACGAGCAGTACTTC; cdr3_aa: CASSQDVPQGGYEQYF
j_call: TRBJ1-2; clone_size: -; d_call: TRBD1; v_call: TRBV10-2; cdr3_nt: TGCGCCAGCAGTGTTGGACAGGGGGAAGGCTACACCTTC; cdr3_aa: CASSVGQGEGYTF
j_call: TRBJ2-5; clone_size: -; d_call: -; v_call: TRBV4-3; cdr3_nt: TGCGCCAGCAGCCAAGAAACAAGACAGGTGGGGGAGACCCAGTACTTC; cdr3_aa: CASSQETRQVGETQYF
j_call: TRBJ2-7; clone_size: -; d_call: -; v_call: TRBV4-1; cdr3_nt: TGCGCCAGCAGCCAAGTCCTTAGAGGGGAGCAGTACTTC; cdr3_aa: CASSQVLRGEQYF
j_call: TRBJ1-2; clone_size: once; d_call: -; v_call: TRBV7-9; cdr3_nt: TGTGCCAGCAGGTCCCCGGGGACTAACTATGGCTACACCTTC; cdr3_aa: CASRSPGTNYGYTF
j_call: TRBJ1-2; clone_size: -; d_call: -; v_call: TRBV19; cdr3_nt: TGTGCCAGTAGTAGACTAAAGGGTCTACTTAACTTC; cdr3_aa: CASSRLKGLLNF
j_call: TRBJ2-5; clone_size: -; d_call: -; v_call: TRBV4-1; cdr3_nt: TGCGCCAGCAGCCAAGAGATGTCACCGGGACATACGTACTTC; cdr3_aa: CASSQEMSPGHTYF
j_call: TRBJ1-2; clone_size: -; d_call: -; v_call: TRBV4-3; cdr3_nt: TGCGCCAGCAGCCAAGATGGCAGGGTTCGCGGTGGCTACACCTTC; cdr3_aa: CASSQDGRVRGGYTF
j_call: TRBJ2-3; clone_size: -; d_call: TRBD1; v_call: TRBV6-1; cdr3_nt: TGTGCCAGCAGCGAATATCCGGGACAGGGACGTACAGATACGCAGTATTTT; cdr3_aa: CASSEYPGQGRTDTQYF
j_call: TRBJ2-3; clone_size: -; d_call: -; v_call: TRBV6-1; cdr3_nt: TGTGCCAGCAGTGTAGGGGCCCCCGCAGATACGCAGTATTTT; cdr3_aa: CASSVGAPADTQYF
j_call: TRBJ1-1; clone_size: -; d_call: -; v_call: TRBV5-1; cdr3_nt: TGCGCCAGCAGGCTTGCGGTCAACAGGGTCCCGAACACTGAAGCTTTCTTT; cdr3_aa: CASRLAVNRVPNTEAFF
j_call: TRBJ1-2; clone_size: -; d_call: TRBD1; v_call: TRBV27; cdr3_nt: TGTGCCATCAAGGACAGGCGAAATGGCTACACCTTC; cdr3_aa: CAIKDRRNGYTF